This is a list of T cell receptor beta chains from one sample in a study of blood T cell repertoires in COVID-19. The repertoire was sequenced with immunoSEQ multiplex PCR; TCRdb's copy has only in-frame clones and lacks some. This table has around 250,000 clones, around 83% appearing once. The specimen sequenced was peripheral blood. The receptors derive from an elderly man with acute or convalescent COVID-19. CDR3s include the opening cysteine and the closing phenylalanine or tryptophan. A D gene is named only where the DNA matches it firmly. Clone size appears in some rows only: once, few, many, or a class for an expanded clone.

D gene	V gene	clone size	CDR3 length	J gene	CDR3 protein	CDR3 DNA
TRBD1	TRBV24-1	-	18	TRBJ2-7	CATSDLPRSGQGAYEQYF	TGTGCCACCAGTGATCTACCCCGAAGTGGACAGGGCGCCTACGAGCAGTACTTC
-	TRBV14	-	15	TRBJ1-2	CASSPVRGWAYGYTF	TGTGCCAGCAGCCCTGTCAGGGGATGGGCGTATGGCTACACCTTC
TRBD1	TRBV2	-	15	TRBJ1-5	CASSAGQASNQPQHF	TGTGCCAGCAGTGCTGGACAGGCTAGCAATCAGCCCCAGCATTTT
-	TRBV6-1	few	12	TRBJ2-7	CASSDQNYEQYF	TGTGCCAGCAGTGACCAAAACTACGAGCAGTACTTC
TRBD1	TRBV28	-	14	TRBJ1-2	CASSVPGQPWGYTF	TGTGCCAGCAGCGTACCGGGACAGCCGTGGGGCTACACCTTC
-	TRBV19	-	17	TRBJ1-5	CASSIDWPGIDGQPQHF	TGTGCCAGTAGTATAGACTGGCCAGGGATAGATGGGCAGCCCCAGCATTTT
-	TRBV6-1	-	18	TRBJ1-2	CASSEARPLQGSNYGYTF	TGTGCCAGCAGTGAAGCCCGCCCATTACAGGGCTCCAACTATGGCTACACCTTC
TRBD1	TRBV5-1	-	17	TRBJ2-1	CASSLERGQGLLNEQFF	TGCGCCAGCAGCTTGGAGCGGGGACAGGGATTATTAAATGAGCAGTTCTTC
-	TRBV27	once	16	TRBJ2-7	CASSRIGIGGSYEQYF	TGTGCCAGCAGCCGGATCGGGATCGGGGGCTCCTACGAGCAGTACTTC
TRBD2	TRBV24-1	-	15	TRBJ2-2	CATSGAGTITGELFF	TGTGCCACCAGTGGTGCCGGGACTATAACCGGGGAGCTGTTTTTT
-	TRBV6-1	once	17	TRBJ2-3	CASSESAAVAGTDTQYF	TGTGCCAGCAGTGAATCGGCGGCAGTTGCGGGCACAGATACGCAGTATTTT
-	TRBV5-1	once	14	TRBJ1-1	CASSLGQDFAEAFF	TGCGCCAGCAGCTTGGGGCAGGATTTCGCTGAAGCTTTCTTT
TRBD1	TRBV5-1	once	14	TRBJ1-3	CASSDRAVGNTIYF	TGCGCCAGCAGCGACAGGGCCGTTGGAAACACCATATATTTT
TRBD1	TRBV2	-	13	TRBJ1-5	CASGQGGGQPQHF	TGTGCCAGCGGACAGGGAGGTGGGCAGCCCCAGCATTTT
-	TRBV30	-	14	TRBJ1-2	CAWISGGRNYGYTF	TGTGCCTGGATTAGCGGGGGTCGAAACTATGGCTACACCTTC
TRBD2	TRBV7-3	-	14	TRBJ2-5	CASSRRGGTETQYF	TGTGCCAGCAGCCGCCGCGGGGGGACGGAGACCCAGTACTTC
TRBD2	TRBV4-2	once	14	TRBJ2-2	CASDKRGDTGELFF	TGTGCCAGCGATAAGCGGGGGGACACCGGGGAGCTGTTTTTT
-	TRBV29-1	-	12	TRBJ1-3	CSVADIGNTIYF	TGCAGCGTGGCGGACATTGGAAACACCATATATTTT
-	TRBV28	once	15	TRBJ1-4	CASSSPTGDLEKLFF	TGTGCCAGCAGTTCCCCCACGGGTGACCTTGAAAAACTGTTTTTT
TRBD1	TRBV19	few	13	TRBJ2-7	CASQDRGGYEQYF	TGTGCCTCCCAAGACAGGGGAGGATACGAGCAGTACTTC
-	TRBV19	-	17	TRBJ1-1	CASSPALVGARDTEAFF	TGTGCCAGTAGTCCCGCTTTGGTTGGGGCCAGAGACACTGAAGCTTTCTTT
TRBD1	TRBV28	-	14	TRBJ2-7	CASSRDRALNEQYF	TGTGCCAGCAGTCGGGACAGGGCGTTGAACGAGCAGTACTTC
TRBD2	TRBV27	once	16	TRBJ2-5	CASRSALAGDAETQYF	TGTGCCAGCAGAAGCGCGTTAGCGGGAGACGCTGAGACCCAGTACTTC
-	TRBV7-9	-	14	TRBJ1-4	CASSHREIGSKLFF	TGTGCCAGCAGCCACAGGGAAATTGGTTCAAAACTGTTTTTT
-	TRBV29-1	-	12	TRBJ1-4	CSVAGPNEKLFF	TGCAGCGTGGCAGGGCCTAATGAAAAACTGTTTTTT
TRBD1	TRBV11-2	-	14	TRBJ2-1	CASRNPGQYNEQFF	TGTGCCAGCAGAAACCCGGGACAGTACAATGAGCAGTTCTTC
-	TRBV3-1/TRBV3-2	few	14	TRBJ2-7	CASSHGGGTYEQYF	TGTGCCAGCAGCCATGGTGGGGGGACCTACGAGCAGTACTTC
TRBD1	TRBV3-1/TRBV3-2	-	15	TRBJ2-7	CASSPCSGQGCEQYF	TGTGCCAGCAGCCCATGTTCCGGACAGGGCTGCGAGCAGTACTTC
TRBD2	TRBV28	once	15	TRBJ2-3	CASSLSEPGLGAQYF	TGTGCCAGCAGTTTATCTGAACCGGGACTAGGTGCGCAGTATTTT
-	TRBV5-6	-	13	TRBJ1-5	CASSLQGTRPQHF	TGTGCCAGCAGCTTACAGGGCACAAGGCCCCAGCATTTT